This record covers a single TCR beta chain. This specimen comes from a study of T cells after yellow fever vaccination. Study background: When fractions had low cell numbers, they were prepared with SMART-Seq v4 Ultra Low Input.

MiXCR, applied by TCRdb to the 5' RACE reads, yields one record per CDR3 protein. Of 300,000 or so distinct CDR3 sequences in the sample, around 8.1% are singletons; the top ten hold under 20%. The specimen comprised PBMCs, sampled about 41 days after the first yellow fever vaccination. The receptor's source is a young man who received the YFV17D yellow fever vaccine.

The CDR3 DNA reads as TGTGCCAGCACTTTCGAAAGGGGTGAAAAACTGTTTTTT. Translation gives CASTFERGEKLFF. This chain joins TRBV7-9 and TRBJ1-4, with D perhaps matching TRBD1 (5 bases). Germline loops: CDR1 SEHNR, CDR2 FQNEAQ (reference sequence). This CDR3 region has 13 residues. Trimming took 7 bases from V and 7 from J, leaving 13 bases between them.